The sequence of this T cell receptor (beta chain) was determined in a study of shared clonotypes between healthy human individuals. Adults of Caucasian background living in Nashville, Tennessee made up all donors. The table came from immunoSEQ multiplex PCR; TCRdb's copy has only in-frame clones and leaves some out. The sample has about 2.4 million clones; roughly 93% are singletons. V gave up 7 bases and J gave up 7 bases; unmatched junction bases: 9. Germline values: CDR1 SQVTM, CDR2 ANQGSEA. The CDR3 spans 14 residues. The chain carries TRBV29-1 and TRBJ2-1; 11 positions match TRBD2. This clonotype was sampled from a man between 18 and 29 years old in good health. Some clones in this sample may be carry-over from other donors' samples. The sample consisted of naive CD4+ T cells from PBMCs. Described subset: CD45RA+ positively selected. The CDR3 reads CSANSGRAVNEQFF. CDR3 coding DNA: TGCAGCGCTAATAGCGGGAGGGCCGTAAATGAGCAGTTCTTC.